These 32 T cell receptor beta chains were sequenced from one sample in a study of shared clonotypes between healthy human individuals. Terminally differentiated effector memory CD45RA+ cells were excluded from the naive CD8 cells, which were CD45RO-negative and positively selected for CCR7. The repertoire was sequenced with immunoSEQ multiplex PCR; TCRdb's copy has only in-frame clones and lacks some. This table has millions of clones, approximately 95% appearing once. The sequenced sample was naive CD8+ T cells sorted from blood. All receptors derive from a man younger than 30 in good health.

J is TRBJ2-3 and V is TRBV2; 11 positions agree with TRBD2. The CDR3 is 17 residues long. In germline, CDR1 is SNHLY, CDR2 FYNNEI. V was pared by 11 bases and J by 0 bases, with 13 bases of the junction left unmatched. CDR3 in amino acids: CAGSGTSGLFSTDTQYF. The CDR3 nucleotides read TGTGCCGGAAGCGGGACTAGCGGTCTATTTAGCACAGATACGCAGTATTTT.

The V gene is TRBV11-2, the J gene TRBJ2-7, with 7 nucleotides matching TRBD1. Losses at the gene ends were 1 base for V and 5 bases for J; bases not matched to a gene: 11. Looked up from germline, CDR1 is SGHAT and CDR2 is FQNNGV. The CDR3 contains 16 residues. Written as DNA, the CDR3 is TGTGCCAGCAGCTTAGTATTTGGCAGGGGGAGCGACGAGCAGTACTTC. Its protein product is CASSLVFGRGSDEQYF.

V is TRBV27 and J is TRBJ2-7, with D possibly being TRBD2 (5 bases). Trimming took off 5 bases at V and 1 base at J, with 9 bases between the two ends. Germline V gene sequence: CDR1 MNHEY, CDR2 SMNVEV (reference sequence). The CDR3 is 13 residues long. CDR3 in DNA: TGTGCCAGCAGTGGGAGTTCGTCCTACGAGCAGTACTTC. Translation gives CASSGSSSYEQYF.

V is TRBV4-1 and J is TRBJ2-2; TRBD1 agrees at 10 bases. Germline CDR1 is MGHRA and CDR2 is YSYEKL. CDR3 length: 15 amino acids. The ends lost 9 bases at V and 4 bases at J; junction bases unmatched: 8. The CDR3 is CASAPGQGSTGELFF. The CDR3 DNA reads TGCGCCAGTGCCCCGGGACAGGGGAGCACCGGGGAGCTGTTTTTT.

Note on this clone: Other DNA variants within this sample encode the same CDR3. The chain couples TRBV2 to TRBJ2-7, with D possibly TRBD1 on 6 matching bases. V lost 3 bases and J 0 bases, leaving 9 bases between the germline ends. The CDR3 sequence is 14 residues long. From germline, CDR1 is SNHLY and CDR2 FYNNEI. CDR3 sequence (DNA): TGTGCCAGCAGTGAGCAGGGGAGCTCCTACGAGCAGTACTTC. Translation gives CASSEQGSSYEQYF.

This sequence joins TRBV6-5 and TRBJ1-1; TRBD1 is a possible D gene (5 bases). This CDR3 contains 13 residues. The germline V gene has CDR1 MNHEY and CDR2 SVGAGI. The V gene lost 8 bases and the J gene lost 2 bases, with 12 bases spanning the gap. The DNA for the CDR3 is TGTGCCAGCCTCGACAGCTCAAACACTGAAGCTTTCTTT. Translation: CASLDSSNTEAFF.

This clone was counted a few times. The CDR3: CASSYQGLALHF. The CDR3 nucleotides are TGTGCCAGCAGTTACCAGGGGCTGGCCCTCCACTTT. V usage is TRBV6-5 and J usage is TRBJ1-6, with TRBD1 as a possible D gene (6 bases). CDR1 MNHEY and CDR2 SVGAGI come from the germline V gene. This CDR3 region has 12 residues. With 2 bases removed from V and 14 bases from J, the gap between germline ends came to 10 bases.

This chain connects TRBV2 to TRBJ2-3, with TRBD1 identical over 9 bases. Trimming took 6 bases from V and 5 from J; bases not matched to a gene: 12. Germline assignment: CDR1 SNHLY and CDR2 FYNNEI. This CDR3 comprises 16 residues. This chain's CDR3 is CASSSGGQGVRDTQYF. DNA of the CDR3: TGTGCCAGCAGCAGTGGGGGACAGGGAGTACGAGATACGCAGTATTTT.

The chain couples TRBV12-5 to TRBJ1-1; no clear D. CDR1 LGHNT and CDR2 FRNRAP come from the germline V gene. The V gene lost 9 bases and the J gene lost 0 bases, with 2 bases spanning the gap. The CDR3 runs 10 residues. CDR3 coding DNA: TGTGCTAGCATGAACACTGAAGCTTTCTTT. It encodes CASMNTEAFF.

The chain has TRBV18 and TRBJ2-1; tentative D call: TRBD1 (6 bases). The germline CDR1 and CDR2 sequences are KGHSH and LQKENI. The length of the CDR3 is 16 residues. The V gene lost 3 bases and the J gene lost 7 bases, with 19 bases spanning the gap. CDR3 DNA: TGTGCCAGCTCACCTCAACCGGGACAACCGCTGAATGAGCAGTTCTTC. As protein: CASSPQPGQPLNEQFF.

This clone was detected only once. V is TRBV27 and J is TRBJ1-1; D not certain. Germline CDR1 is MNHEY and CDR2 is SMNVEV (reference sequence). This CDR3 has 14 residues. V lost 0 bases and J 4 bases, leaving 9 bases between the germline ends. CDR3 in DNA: TGTGCCAGCAGTTTATCAGGGTCCTTCACTGAAGCTTTCTTT. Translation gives CASSLSGSFTEAFF.

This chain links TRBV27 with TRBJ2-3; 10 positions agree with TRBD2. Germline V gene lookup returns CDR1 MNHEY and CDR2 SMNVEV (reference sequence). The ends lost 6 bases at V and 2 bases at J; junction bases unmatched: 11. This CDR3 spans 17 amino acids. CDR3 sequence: CASRNRTSGVLTDTQYF. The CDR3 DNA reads TGTGCCAGCAGAAACCGGACTAGCGGAGTACTCACAGATACGCAGTATTTT.

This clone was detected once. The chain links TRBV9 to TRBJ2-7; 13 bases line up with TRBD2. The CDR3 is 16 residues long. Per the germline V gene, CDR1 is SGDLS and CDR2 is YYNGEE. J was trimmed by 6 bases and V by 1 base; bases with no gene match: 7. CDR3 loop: CASSVQGTSGVTEQYF. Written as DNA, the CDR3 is TGTGCCAGCAGCGTACAAGGGACTAGCGGGGTCACCGAGCAGTACTTC.

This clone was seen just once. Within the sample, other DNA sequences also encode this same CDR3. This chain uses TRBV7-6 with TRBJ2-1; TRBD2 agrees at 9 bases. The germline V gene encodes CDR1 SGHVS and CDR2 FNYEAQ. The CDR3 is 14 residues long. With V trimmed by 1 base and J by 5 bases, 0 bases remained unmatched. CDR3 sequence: CASSLGLADNEQFF. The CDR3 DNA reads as TGTGCCAGCAGCTTAGGACTAGCGGACAATGAGCAGTTCTTC.

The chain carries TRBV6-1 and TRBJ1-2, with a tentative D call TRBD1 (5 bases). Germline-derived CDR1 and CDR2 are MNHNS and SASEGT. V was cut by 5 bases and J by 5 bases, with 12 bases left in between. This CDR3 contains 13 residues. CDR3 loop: CASSSPGGYGYTF. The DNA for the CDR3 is TGTGCCAGCAGTTCCCCGGGGGGGTATGGCTACACCTTC.

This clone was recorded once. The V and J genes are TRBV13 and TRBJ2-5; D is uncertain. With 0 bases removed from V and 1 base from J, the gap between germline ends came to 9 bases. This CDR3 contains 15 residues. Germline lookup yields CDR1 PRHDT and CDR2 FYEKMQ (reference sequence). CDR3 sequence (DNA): TGTGCCAGCAGCTTAGGCCCGAGACCCCAAGAGACCCAGTACTTC. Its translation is CASSLGPRPQETQYF.

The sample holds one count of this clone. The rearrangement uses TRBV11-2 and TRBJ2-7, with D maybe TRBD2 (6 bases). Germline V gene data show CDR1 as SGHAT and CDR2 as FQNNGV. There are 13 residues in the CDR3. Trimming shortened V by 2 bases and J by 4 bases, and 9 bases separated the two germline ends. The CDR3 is CASSLRRVYEQYF. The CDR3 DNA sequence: TGTGCCAGCAGCTTAAGGAGGGTTTACGAGCAGTACTTC.

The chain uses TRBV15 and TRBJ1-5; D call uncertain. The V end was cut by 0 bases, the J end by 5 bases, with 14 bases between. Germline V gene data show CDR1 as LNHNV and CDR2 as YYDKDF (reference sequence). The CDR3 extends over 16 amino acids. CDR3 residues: CATSRDGSSPDQPQHF. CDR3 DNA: TGTGCCACCAGCAGAGATGGCAGCTCGCCGGATCAGCCCCAGCATTTT.

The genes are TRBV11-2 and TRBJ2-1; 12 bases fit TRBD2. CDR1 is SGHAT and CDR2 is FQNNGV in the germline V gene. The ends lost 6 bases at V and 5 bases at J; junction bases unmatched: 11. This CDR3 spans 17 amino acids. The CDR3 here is CASSRQLAGGPNNEQFF. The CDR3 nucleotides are TGTGCCAGCAGTAGACAGCTAGCGGGAGGGCCGAACAATGAGCAGTTCTTC.

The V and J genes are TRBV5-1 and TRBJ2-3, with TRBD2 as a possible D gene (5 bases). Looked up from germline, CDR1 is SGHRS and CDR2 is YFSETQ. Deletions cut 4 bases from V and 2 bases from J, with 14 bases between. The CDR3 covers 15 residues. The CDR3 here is CASSPDGLYTDTQYF. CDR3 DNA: TGCGCCAGCAGCCCGGATGGACTTTACACAGATACGCAGTATTTT.

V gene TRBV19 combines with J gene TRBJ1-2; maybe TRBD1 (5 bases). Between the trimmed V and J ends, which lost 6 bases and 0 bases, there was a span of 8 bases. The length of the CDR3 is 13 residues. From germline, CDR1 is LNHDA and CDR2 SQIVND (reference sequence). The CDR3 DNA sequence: TGTGCCAGTAGAGCGACAGCTAACTATGGCTACACCTTC. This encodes CASRATANYGYTF. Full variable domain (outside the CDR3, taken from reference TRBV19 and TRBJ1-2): DGGITQSPKYLFRKEGQNVTLSCEQNLNHDAMYWYRQDPGQGLRLIYYSQIVNDFQKGDIAEGYSVSREKKESFPLTVTSAQKNPTAFYLCASRATANYGYTFGSGTRLTVV.

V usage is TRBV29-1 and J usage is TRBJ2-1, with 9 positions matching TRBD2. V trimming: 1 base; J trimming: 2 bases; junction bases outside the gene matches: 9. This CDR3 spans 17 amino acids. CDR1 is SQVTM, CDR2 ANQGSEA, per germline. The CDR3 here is CSVEVVLAGNTYNEQFF. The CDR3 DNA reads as TGCAGCGTTGAAGTCGTCCTAGCGGGGAACACCTACAATGAGCAGTTCTTC.

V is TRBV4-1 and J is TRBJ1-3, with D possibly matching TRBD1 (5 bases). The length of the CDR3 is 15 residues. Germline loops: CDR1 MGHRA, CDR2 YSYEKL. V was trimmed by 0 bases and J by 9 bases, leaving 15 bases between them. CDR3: CASSQDRGLLGTIYF. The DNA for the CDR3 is TGCGCCAGCAGCCAAGATAGGGGACTGTTGGGCACCATATATTTT.

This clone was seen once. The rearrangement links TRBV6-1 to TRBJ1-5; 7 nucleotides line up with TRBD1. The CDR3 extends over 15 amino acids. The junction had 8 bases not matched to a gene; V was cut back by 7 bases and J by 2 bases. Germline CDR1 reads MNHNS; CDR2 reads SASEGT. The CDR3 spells CASTFGRGGNQPQHF. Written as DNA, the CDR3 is TGTGCCAGCACTTTCGGCAGGGGGGGCAATCAGCCCCAGCATTTT.

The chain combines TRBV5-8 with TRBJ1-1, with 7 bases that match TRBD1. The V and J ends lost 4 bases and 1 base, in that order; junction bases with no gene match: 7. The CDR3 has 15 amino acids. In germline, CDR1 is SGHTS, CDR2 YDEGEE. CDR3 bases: TGTGCCAGCAGCACCCGGACAGGTGAGAACACTGAAGCTTTCTTT. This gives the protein CASSTRTGENTEAFF.

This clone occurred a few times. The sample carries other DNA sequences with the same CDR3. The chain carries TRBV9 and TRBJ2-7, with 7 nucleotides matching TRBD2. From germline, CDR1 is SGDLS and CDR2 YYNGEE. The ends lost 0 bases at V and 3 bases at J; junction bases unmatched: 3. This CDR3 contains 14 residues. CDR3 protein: CASSVGSSGYEQYF. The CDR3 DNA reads TGTGCCAGCAGCGTAGGGTCTAGCGGCTACGAGCAGTACTTC.

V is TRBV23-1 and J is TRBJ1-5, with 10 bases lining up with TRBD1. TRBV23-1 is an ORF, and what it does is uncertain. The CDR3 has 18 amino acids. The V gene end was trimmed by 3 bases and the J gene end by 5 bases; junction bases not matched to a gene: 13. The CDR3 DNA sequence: TGCGCCAGCAGTCAGCCAAGTTTCCCCGGGACAGGGGATCAGCCCCAGCATTTT. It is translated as CASSQPSFPGTGDQPQHF.

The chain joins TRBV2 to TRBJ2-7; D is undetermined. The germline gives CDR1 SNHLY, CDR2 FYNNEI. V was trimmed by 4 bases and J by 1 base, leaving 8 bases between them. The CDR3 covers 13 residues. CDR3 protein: CASSVDGSYEQYF. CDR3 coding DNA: TGTGCCAGCAGTGTTGACGGGTCCTACGAGCAGTACTTC.

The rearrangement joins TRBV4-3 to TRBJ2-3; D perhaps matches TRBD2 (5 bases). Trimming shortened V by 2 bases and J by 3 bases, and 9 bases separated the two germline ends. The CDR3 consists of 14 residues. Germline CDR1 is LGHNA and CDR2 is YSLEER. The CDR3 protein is CASSQSGLTDTQYF. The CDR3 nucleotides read TGCGCCAGCAGCCAATCGGGGTTGACAGATACGCAGTATTTT.

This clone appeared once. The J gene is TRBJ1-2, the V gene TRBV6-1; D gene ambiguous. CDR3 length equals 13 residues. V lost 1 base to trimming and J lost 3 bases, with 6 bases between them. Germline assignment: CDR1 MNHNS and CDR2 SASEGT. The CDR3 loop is CASSEDIDYGYTF. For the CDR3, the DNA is TGTGCCAGCAGTGAAGATATCGACTATGGCTACACCTTC.

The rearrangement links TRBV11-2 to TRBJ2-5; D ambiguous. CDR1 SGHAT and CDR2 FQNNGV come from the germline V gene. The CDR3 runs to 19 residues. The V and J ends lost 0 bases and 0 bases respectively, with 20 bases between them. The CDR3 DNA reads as TGTGCCAGCAGCTTAGATCCGGCAGGTTCTATACAATACCAAGAGACCCAGTACTTC. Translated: CASSLDPAGSIQYQETQYF.

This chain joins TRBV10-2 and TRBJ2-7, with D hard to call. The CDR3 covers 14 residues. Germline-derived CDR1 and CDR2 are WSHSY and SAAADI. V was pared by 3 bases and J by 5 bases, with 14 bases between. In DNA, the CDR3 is TGCGCCAGCAGTGACTCGCTAGAATCCCACGAGCAGTACTTC. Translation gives CASSDSLESHEQYF.